One T cell receptor beta chain is described in this entry. What it recognizes is unknown. This record belongs to a study of OX40 agonist ivuxolimab in advanced cancers. Study summary: Aged about 23 to 80 with a mean of approximately 60 years, they were 82.7% male. Study conclusions and caveats: On average, CD8+ T cells showed a greater number of expanded clones than CD4+.

From germline, CDR1 is SGHNT and CDR2 YYREEE (reference sequence). CDR3 length: 14 amino acids. This table comes from immunoSEQ multiplex PCR, and its TCRdb copy is limited to in-frame clones, with some not included. The repertoire holds over 25,000 clones, with approximately 91% as singletons. The V call is TRBV5-4, the J call TRBJ1-6; no clear D gene. The source is an adult with an advanced solid tumor such as melanoma, head and neck, liver or kidney cancer. The sample consisted of CD4+ or CD8+ T cells sorted from blood, taken in a trial of the OX40 agonist ivuxolimab. CDR3 in amino acids: CLSSVMGKNSPLHF. The CDR3 coding sequence is TGTCTCAGCTCGGTGATGGGGAAAAATTCACCCCTCCACTTT.